These T cell receptor beta chains were read from a single sample in a study of Ad26.COV2.S vaccination and SARS-CoV-2 variants. Assay: immunoSEQ multiplex PCR; the TCRdb copy retains only in-frame clones and omits some. In the table there are some 520,000 clones, 87% of which are singletons. The specimen was peripheral blood, collected in a trial of Ad26.COV2.S vaccine versus placebo. The receptors derive from a person aged 18-60 years who received the Ad26.COV2.S COVID-19 vaccine or a placebo. Each CDR3 is given with its conserved first and last residue. The order of the fields is V gene, J gene, clone size, D gene, CDR3 protein, CDR3 DNA. The D gene is left open where the match is weak. Only some rows state a clone size, as once, few, many or a class for expanded clones.

v_call: TRBV7-9; j_call: TRBJ1-6; clone_size: few; d_call: TRBD1; cdr3_aa: CASSRDREGSPLHF; cdr3_nt: TGTGCCAGCAGCCGGGACAGGGAAGGTTCACCCCTCCACTTT
v_call: TRBV9; j_call: TRBJ2-7; clone_size: .; d_call: .; cdr3_aa: CASSVEGSSYEQYF; cdr3_nt: TGTGCCAGCAGCGTAGAGGGGAGCTCCTACGAGCAGTACTTC
v_call: TRBV6-5; j_call: TRBJ2-7; clone_size: .; d_call: .; cdr3_aa: CASSYGFAGDNEQYF; cdr3_nt: TGTGCCAGCAGTTACGGGTTTGCAGGGGACAACGAGCAGTACTTC
v_call: TRBV30; j_call: TRBJ2-1; clone_size: .; d_call: TRBD2; cdr3_aa: CAWSQDPGLYNEQFF; cdr3_nt: TGTGCCTGGAGTCAAGACCCGGGACTATACAATGAGCAGTTCTTC
v_call: TRBV7-9; j_call: TRBJ2-1; clone_size: .; d_call: TRBD2; cdr3_aa: CASSLAASGTNEQFF; cdr3_nt: TGTGCCAGCAGCTTAGCGGCTAGCGGGACCAATGAGCAGTTCTTC
v_call: TRBV12-1; j_call: TRBJ2-1; clone_size: once; d_call: .; cdr3_aa: CASSFASAVIYNEQFF; cdr3_nt: TGTGCCAGCAGCTTTGCGTCTGCGGTAATCTACAATGAGCAGTTCTTC
v_call: TRBV15; j_call: TRBJ2-7; clone_size: .; d_call: TRBD2; cdr3_aa: CATSTEVAGAYEQYF; cdr3_nt: TGTGCCACCAGCACTGAGGTAGCGGGAGCTTACGAGCAGTACTTC
v_call: TRBV29-1; j_call: TRBJ2-2; clone_size: once; d_call: TRBD1; cdr3_aa: CSAVTGGTGELFF; cdr3_nt: TGCAGCGCCGTGACAGGGGGCACCGGGGAGCTGTTTTTT
v_call: TRBV5-1; j_call: TRBJ2-5; clone_size: .; d_call: TRBD2; cdr3_aa: CASSSGLAGPQETQYF; cdr3_nt: TGCGCCAGCAGCTCGGGACTAGCGGGGCCCCAAGAGACCCAGTACTTC
v_call: TRBV6-5; j_call: TRBJ2-1; clone_size: .; d_call: TRBD2; cdr3_aa: CASAAGLAKNEQFF; cdr3_nt: TGTGCCAGCGCAGCGGGACTAGCTAAGAATGAGCAGTTCTTC
v_call: TRBV27; j_call: TRBJ2-1; clone_size: .; d_call: .; cdr3_aa: CASSPGSSYNEQFF; cdr3_nt: TGTGCCAGCTCTCCGGGGAGCTCCTACAATGAGCAGTTCTTC
v_call: TRBV9; j_call: TRBJ2-1; clone_size: .; d_call: .; cdr3_aa: CASSVGRDAGGQFF; cdr3_nt: TGTGCCAGCAGCGTAGGAAGGGACGCCGGGGGGCAGTTCTTC
v_call: TRBV29-1; j_call: TRBJ1-3; clone_size: once; d_call: .; cdr3_aa: CSGSSSGNTIYF; cdr3_nt: TGCAGCGGGTCCAGCTCTGGAAACACCATATATTTT
v_call: TRBV7-2; j_call: TRBJ2-5; clone_size: .; d_call: TRBD2; cdr3_aa: CASSLLAGVSSETQYF; cdr3_nt: TGTGCCAGCAGCTTATTAGCGGGAGTTAGTTCCGAGACCCAGTACTTC
v_call: TRBV2; j_call: TRBJ2-5; clone_size: .; d_call: .; cdr3_aa: CASSEAWQTQYF; cdr3_nt: TGTGCCAGCAGTGAAGCTTGGCAGACCCAGTACTTC
v_call: TRBV7-3; j_call: TRBJ1-2; clone_size: .; d_call: TRBD1; cdr3_aa: CASSSSILTTGPNYGYTF; cdr3_nt: TGTGCCAGCAGCTCCTCAATTTTGACGACAGGGCCAAACTATGGCTACACCTTC